One and the same sample provided the 24 T cell receptor beta chains below, sequenced in a study of OX40 agonist ivuxolimab in advanced cancers. The library came from the immunoSEQ multiplex PCR assay. In its TCRdb copy, this immuneACCESS table keeps in-frame sequences only and misses some clones. Where compared with another copy, unresolved V genes explain less than half of these, and the others have no known cause. The sample table shows 70,000 or so clones, and about 83% are seen once. The top ten constitute less than 0.85% of the sample. Source: CD4+ or CD8+ T cells sorted from blood, taken in a trial of the OX40 agonist ivuxolimab. These receptors were taken from an adult with an advanced solid tumor such as melanoma, head and neck, liver or kidney cancer.

The chain carries TRBV7-3 and TRBJ2-6; the D gene is possibly TRBD2 (6 bases). V dropped 8 bases and J dropped 12 bases, with 14 bases sitting between them. The germline CDR1 and CDR2 sequences are SGHTA and FQGTGA. This CDR3 comprises 12 residues. The CDR3 is CASSGTAGVLTF. The CDR3, as DNA: TGTGCCAGCTCAGGGACTGCTGGCGTCCTGACTTTC.

The rearrangement joins TRBV7-2 to TRBJ1-2; D may be TRBD1 (6 bases). CDR1 is SGHTA and CDR2 is FQGNSA in the germline V gene. V was clipped by 5 bases and J by 3 bases, with 10 bases between them. This CDR3 is 13 amino acids long. For the CDR3, the DNA is TGTGCCAGCAGCCAGGACAGCTACTATGGCTACACCTTC. It specifies CASSQDSYYGYTF. Supplemented by reference TRBV7-2 and TRBJ1-2, the full variable domain reads GAGVSQSPSNKVTEKGKDVELRCDPISGHTALYWYRQSLGQGLEFLIYFQGNSAPDKSGLPSDRFSAERTGGSVSTLTIQRTQQEDSAVYLCASSQDSYYGYTFGSGTRLTVV.

This clone occurred once. V is TRBV5-1 and J is TRBJ1-1, with TRBD1 matching 7 bases. This CDR3 has 14 amino acids. V gave up 7 bases and J gave up 0 bases; unmatched junction bases: 6. From germline, CDR1 is SGHRS and CDR2 YFSETQ. The CDR3 nucleotides read TGCGCCAGCCGAAAACAGGGGCTGAACACTGAAGCTTTCTTT. Translating gives CASRKQGLNTEAFF.

V is TRBV6-5 and J is TRBJ1-2; D call uncertain. This CDR3 region has 16 residues. Trimming took 0 bases from V and 4 from J, leaving 15 bases between them. Per the germline V gene, CDR1 is MNHEY and CDR2 is SVGAGI. CDR3 in amino acids: CASSYSIAVVGYGYTF. In DNA, the CDR3 is TGTGCCAGCAGTTACTCGATTGCGGTTGTCGGCTATGGCTACACCTTC.

The V and J genes are TRBV9 and TRBJ2-1, with 10 nucleotides matching TRBD2. The CDR3 is 15 amino acids. V was pared by 1 base and J by 9 bases, with 7 bases of the junction left unmatched. Germline V gene lookup returns CDR1 SGDLS and CDR2 YYNGEE. DNA of the CDR3: TGTGCCAGCAGCGTATCGGAGCGGGAGGGGGGTGAGCAGTTCTTC. Translating it yields CASSVSEREGGEQFF. The full variable domain, with the rest looked up from reference TRBV9 and TRBJ2-1, is DSGVTQTPKHLITATGQRVTLRCSPRSGDLSVYWYQQSLDQGLQFLIQYYNGEERAKGNILERFSAQQFPDLHSELNLSSLELGDSALYFCASSVSEREGGEQFFGPGTRLTVL.

The gene calls are TRBV4-2 and TRBJ1-2, with TRBD1 as a possible D gene (6 bases). V shed 0 bases and J shed 13 bases, with 12 bases lying between them. CDR3 length: 12 residues. CDR1 is LGHNA, CDR2 YNFKEQ, per germline. The chain's CDR3 is CASSQDRGGSTF. The CDR3 coding sequence is TGTGCCAGCAGCCAAGATCGAGGGGGAAGCACCTTC.

The J gene is TRBJ2-7, the V gene TRBV6-5; 9 positions match TRBD1. The CDR3 totals 15 residues. Trimming at V came to 0 bases and at J to 6 bases, leaving 6 bases not matched to a gene. Germline assignment: CDR1 MNHEY and CDR2 SVGAGI. CDR3 amino acids: CASSYSNRGRGEQYF. The CDR3 region has the DNA TGTGCCAGCAGTTACTCTAACAGGGGGCGCGGCGAGCAGTACTTC.

The chain is built from TRBV5-1 and TRBJ2-3; the D gene is possibly TRBD2 (5 bases). The CDR3 spans 14 residues. Germline CDR1 is SGHRS and CDR2 is YFSETQ. Trimming pared 0 bases from V and 0 bases from J, leaving 5 bases between. CDR3 amino acids: CASSLGESTDTQYF. DNA for the CDR3: TGCGCCAGCAGCTTGGGGGAGAGCACAGATACGCAGTATTTT.

The chain couples TRBV11-3 to TRBJ2-5, with unresolved D. V was cut by 5 bases and J by 4 bases, with 14 bases left in between. This CDR3 has 14 residues. Germline CDR1 reads SGHNT; CDR2 reads YENEEA. The CDR3 region is CASSPTARPETQYF. As DNA, the CDR3 is TGTGCCAGCAGCCCGACCGCACGACCAGAGACCCAGTACTTC.

The table lists this clone with a count of one. V is TRBV30 and J is TRBJ2-3; the match to TRBD2 covers 8 bases. From germline, CDR1 is GTSNPN and CDR2 SVGIG (reference sequence). After removal of 4 bases from V and 4 bases from J, the junction contained 4 bases not matched to a gene. This CDR3 contains 13 residues. The CDR3 DNA reads TGTGCCTGGACCGGGGGGGATGCAGATACGCAGTATTTT. Translation: CAWTGGDADTQYF.

V gene TRBV7-2 combines with J gene TRBJ2-5; the match to TRBD2 covers 7 bases. V shed 5 bases, J shed 4 bases, and the junction held 7 bases outside the gene matches. Germline CDR1 SGHTA, CDR2 FQGNSA. The CDR3 consists of 14 residues. The CDR3 reads CASSHPSGAETQYF. Written as DNA, the CDR3 is TGTGCCAGCAGCCACCCCAGCGGGGCAGAGACCCAGTACTTC.

The chain combines TRBV7-2 with TRBJ2-2; D remains ambiguous. The CDR3 runs 12 residues. Germline V gene sequence: CDR1 SGHTA, CDR2 FQGNSA. V lost 5 bases and J 7 bases, leaving 8 bases between the germline ends. The CDR3 DNA reads as TGTGCCAGCAGCAATGAGAACGGGGAGCTGTTTTTT. It specifies CASSNENGELFF. Filled out from reference TRBV7-2 and TRBJ2-2, the complete variable domain reads GAGVSQSPSNKVTEKGKDVELRCDPISGHTALYWYRQSLGQGLEFLIYFQGNSAPDKSGLPSDRFSAERTGGSVSTLTIQRTQQEDSAVYLCASSNENGELFFGEGSRLTVL.

In this sample, this clone turned up once. The chain joins TRBV27 to TRBJ1-2; a possible D gene is TRBD1 (5 bases). This CDR3 comprises 14 residues. Per the germline V gene, CDR1 is MNHEY and CDR2 is SMNVEV (reference sequence). V was trimmed by 6 bases and J by 4 bases, leaving 15 bases between them. The CDR3 DNA follows: TGTGCCAGCAGACTTACGACAGCTTCCTATGGCTACACCTTC. Residues: CASRLTTASYGYTF.

The V call is TRBV6-1, the J call TRBJ1-1; D is unclear. V lost 3 bases and J 8 bases, leaving 16 bases between the germline ends. The CDR3 has 14 residues. CDR1 and CDR2 (germline): MNHNS, SASEGT. CDR3 in DNA: TGTGCCAGCAGTGACGGACCCCGTGAGGGAGAAGCTTTCTTT. Protein: CASSDGPREGEAFF.

V usage is TRBV5-1 and J usage is TRBJ1-2, with TRBD1 matching over 7 bases. The CDR3 length is 15 residues. V lost 2 bases to trimming and J lost 4 bases; unmatched junction nucleotides: 8. Germline loops: CDR1 SGHRS, CDR2 YFSETQ. The CDR3 DNA reads as TGCGCCAGCAGCTTAGGGGACAGACAACTCTATGGCTACACCTTC. Its translation is CASSLGDRQLYGYTF.

J is TRBJ1-1 and V is TRBV5-5; 8 nucleotides line up with TRBD1. From germline, CDR1 is SGHKS and CDR2 YYEKEE (reference sequence). The CDR3 contains 13 residues. V gave up 4 bases and J gave up 4 bases; unmatched junction bases: 3. The DNA for the CDR3 is TGTGCCAGCAGCAATACAGGGGGCACTGAAGCTTTCTTT. Protein product: CASSNTGGTEAFF.

A remark on this clone: A read error may produce the germline difference seen at one junction end. Other DNA sequences of this sample code for an identical CDR3. The J gene is TRBJ1-4, the V gene TRBV7-9; 8 nucleotides align to TRBD1. This CDR3 has 19 residues. CDR1 and CDR2 (germline): SEHNR, FQNEAQ (reference sequence). CDR3 loop: CASSASPTRVQGATEKLFF. CDR3 DNA: TGTGCCAGCAGCGCGTCACCAACCCGAGTGCAGGGGGCGACTGAAAAACTGTTCTTT.

This chain uses TRBV7-8 with TRBJ2-3; D is undetermined. V was pared by 9 bases and J by 0 bases, with 13 bases between. This CDR3 contains 14 residues. Germline V gene lookup returns CDR1 SGHVS and CDR2 FQNEAQ. The CDR3 nucleotides read TGTGCCAGTTTATTTGACTCGAGCACAGATACGCAGTATTTT. Translation gives CASLFDSSTDTQYF.

The chain couples TRBV19 to TRBJ1-4; D not certain. This CDR3 contains 13 residues. Germline CDR1 and CDR2: LNHDA and SQIVND (reference sequence). V dropped 7 bases and J dropped 5 bases, with 11 bases sitting between them. The DNA of the CDR3 is TGTGCCAGTACCTCCCAGCGAAATGAAAAACTGTTTTTT. Translated: CASTSQRNEKLFF.

This clone was seen once. The chain carries TRBV9 and TRBJ2-5, with 8 nucleotides matching TRBD2. Losses at the gene ends were 1 base for V and 5 bases for J; bases not matched to a gene: 7. The germline V gene encodes CDR1 SGDLS and CDR2 YYNGEE. This CDR3 contains 15 residues. CDR3 residues: CASSVTGGAGETQYF. The CDR3, as DNA: TGTGCCAGCAGCGTAACCGGGGGGGCCGGGGAGACCCAGTACTTC.

This rearrangement joins TRBV30 to TRBJ1-5; 9 nucleotides agree with TRBD1. This CDR3 is built from 14 residues. CDR1 is GTSNPN and CDR2 is SVGIG in the germline V gene (reference sequence). Trimming cost V 8 bases and J 6 bases; bases outside gene matches: 11. CDR3 nucleotide sequence: TGTGCCCTGGACCAGGGACAGGGTACTCAGCCCCAGCATTTT. Encoded protein: CALDQGQGTQPQHF. The full variable domain, completed using reference TRBV30 and TRBJ1-5, is SQTIHQWPATLVQPVGSPLSLECTVEGTSNPNLYWYRQAAGRGLQLLFYSVGIGQISSEVPQNLSASRPQDRQFILSSKKLLLSDSGFYLCALDQGQGTQPQHFGDGTRLSIL.

V gene TRBV4-3 combines with J gene TRBJ2-6; D gene ambiguous. The CDR3 is 18 amino acids. Deletions cut 0 bases from V and 0 bases from J, with 12 bases between. The germline gives CDR1 LGHNA, CDR2 YSLEER. This CDR3 reads CASSQDQGPSSGANVLTF. The CDR3 nucleotides read TGCGCCAGCAGCCAAGATCAAGGGCCCAGCTCTGGGGCCAACGTCCTGACTTTC.

The chain combines TRBV13 with TRBJ1-3; TRBD1 matches 7 bases. Losses at the gene ends were 5 bases for V and 0 bases for J; bases not matched to a gene: 7. Per the germline V gene, CDR1 is PRHDT and CDR2 is FYEKMQ (reference sequence). The CDR3 has 16 residues. CDR3 in amino acids: CASSHAGTASGNTIYF. CDR3 nucleotides: TGTGCCAGCAGCCATGCCGGGACAGCCTCTGGAAACACCATATATTTT.

The count of this clone is one. The genes are TRBV9 and TRBJ1-2, with 8 positions matching TRBD1. Germline values: CDR1 SGDLS, CDR2 YYNGEE. The CDR3 spans 15 residues. J was trimmed by 6 bases and V by 1 base; bases with no gene match: 8. The CDR3: CASSVSPDRVHGYTF. Written as DNA, the CDR3 is TGTGCCAGCAGCGTAAGTCCGGACAGGGTGCATGGCTACACCTTC.